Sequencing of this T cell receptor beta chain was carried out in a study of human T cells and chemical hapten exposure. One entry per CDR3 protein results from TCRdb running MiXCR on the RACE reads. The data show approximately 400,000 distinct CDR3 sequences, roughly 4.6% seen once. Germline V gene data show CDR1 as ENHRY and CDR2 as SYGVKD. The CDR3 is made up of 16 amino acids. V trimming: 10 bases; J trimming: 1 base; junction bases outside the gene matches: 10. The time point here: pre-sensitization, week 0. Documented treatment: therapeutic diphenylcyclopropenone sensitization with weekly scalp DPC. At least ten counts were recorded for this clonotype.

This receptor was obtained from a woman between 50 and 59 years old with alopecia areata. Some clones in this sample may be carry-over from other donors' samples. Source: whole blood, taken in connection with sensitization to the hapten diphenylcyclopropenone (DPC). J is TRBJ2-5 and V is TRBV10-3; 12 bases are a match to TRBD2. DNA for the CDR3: TGTGCCACCCTCGGACTAGCGGGGCACGCCCAAGAGACCCAGTACTTC. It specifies CATLGLAGHAQETQYF.